The text below deals with one TCR beta chain. Antigen unknown. The junction had 9 bases not matched to a gene; V was cut back by 10 bases and J by 3 bases. The CDR3 has 15 residues. Per the germline V gene, CDR1 is LNHDA and CDR2 is SQIVND (reference sequence). This record belongs to a study of T cells after posttransplantation cyclophosphamide. General study results and limits: TRB overlap between skin or GI tissue T cells and blood was limited. Donor-recipient repertoire similarity was low at 1-2 months, rising over year one.

Busulfan-fludarabine conditioning, marrow transplant, and cyclophosphamide on days +3 and +4 were administered. Repertoires were generated with immunoSEQ multiplex PCR, while TCRdb's copy carries only in-frame clones and drops some. The data contain thousands of clones, 70% to 75% of them singletons. This clonotype was obtained from a male patient between 25 and 40 years old who received an allogeneic stem cell transplant from a related donor, was CMV-positive, and had acute GVHD only. Some T cells may be transferred from the graft donor. The sample in question was PBMCs, obtained approximately 1,500 days after allogeneic stem cell transplant with posttransplant cyclophosphamide. V gene TRBV19 combines with J gene TRBJ1-4, with 9 bases lining up with TRBD1. The CDR3 nucleotides read TGTGCCACCCGGGACAGGGAGGCTGCTAATGAAAAACTGTTTTTT. It specifies CATRDREAANEKLFF. Using reference TRBV19 and TRBJ1-4 for the parts outside the CDR3, the full variable domain is DGGITQSPKYLFRKEGQNVTLSCEQNLNHDAMYWYRQDPGQGLRLIYYSQIVNDFQKGDIAEGYSVSREKKESFPLTVTSAQKNPTAFYLCATRDREAANEKLFFGSGTQLSVL.